The 28 T cell receptor beta chains below come from one sample, sequenced in a study of cytomegalovirus exposure and HLA in healthy donors. Primers for the PCR totalled 60 Vbeta and 13 Jbeta. TCRdb's copy holds only in-frame clones and misses some; the assay was immunoSEQ multiplex PCR. The data show about 90,000 clones, just under 70% seen once. Sequences were obtained from PBMCs. The receptors shown here come from a woman aged 50 to 60 in good health and CMV-seropositive.

V gene TRBV5-6 combines with J gene TRBJ1-6; the match to TRBD1 covers 8 bases. The CDR3 sequence is 18 residues long. Losses at the gene ends were 2 bases for V and 10 bases for J; bases not matched to a gene: 17. The germline V gene has CDR1 SGHDT and CDR2 YYEEEE. CDR3 bases: TGTGCCAGCAGCTTAGGAGGAGCAGGGGGCTTTTTGAGATCACCCCTCCACTTT. Translation gives CASSLGGAGGFLRSPLHF.

CDR3 amino acids: CASSFSGGLAGGNEQFF. CDR3 bases: TGTGCCAGCAGTTTCTCGGGGGGACTAGCGGGAGGCAATGAGCAGTTCTTC. The V gene is TRBV28, the J gene TRBJ2-1; the match to TRBD2 covers 15 bases. After removal of 3 bases from V and 6 bases from J, the junction contained 6 bases not matched to a gene. Per the germline V gene, CDR1 is MDHEN and CDR2 is SYDVKM. The CDR3 runs to 17 residues.

This clone was found a few times. This rearrangement joins TRBV7-8 to TRBJ2-7, with TRBD1 matching 7 bases. The germline V gene encodes CDR1 SGHVS and CDR2 FQNEAQ. There are 16 residues in the CDR3. V shed 4 bases, J shed 7 bases, and the junction held 16 bases outside the gene matches. The CDR3, as DNA: TGTGCCAGCAGCTCGGGACAGTTAGTTAACGGTGATGAGCAGTACTTC. Its protein is CASSSGQLVNGDEQYF.

This sequence joins TRBV11-2 and TRBJ1-1; D is possibly TRBD1 (5 bases). Germline-derived CDR1 and CDR2 are SGHAT and FQNNGV. Trimming left V 2 bases short and J 10 bases short, with 8 bases between. The CDR3 has 11 residues. For the CDR3, the DNA is TGTGCCAGCAGCTTAACCGGGGGAGCTTTCTTT. Amino acids: CASSLTGGAFF. Using reference TRBV11-2 and TRBJ1-1 for the parts outside the CDR3, the full variable domain is EAGVAQSPRYKIIEKRQSVAFWCNPISGHATLYWYQQILGQGPKLLIQFQNNGVVDDSQLPKDRFSAERLKGVDSTLKIQPAKLEDSAVYLCASSLTGGAFFGQGTRLTVV.

CDR3 amino acids: CASSLEAHPGEKLFF. In DNA form, the CDR3 reads TGTGCCAGCAGCTTGGAAGCCCACCCGGGGGAAAAACTGTTTTTT. The genes are TRBV5-4 and TRBJ1-4, with D unclear. There are 15 residues in the CDR3. From germline, CDR1 is SGHNT and CDR2 YYREEE (reference sequence). The V end lost 0 bases, the J end lost 8 bases, and 14 bases lay between the germline ends.

This clone was recorded only once. This chain links TRBV18 with TRBJ1-3; TRBD1 aligns across 9 bases. Germline CDR1 reads KGHSH; CDR2 reads LQKENI. The CDR3 is 15 amino acids. With V trimmed by 2 bases and J by 5 bases, 4 bases remained unmatched. CDR3 DNA: TGTGCCAGCTCACCAAGGGACAGGGCCCGAAACACCATATATTTT. It is translated as CASSPRDRARNTIYF.

The chain employs TRBV7-9 and TRBJ1-4; TRBD1 is a possible D gene (6 bases). Germline CDR1 and CDR2: SEHNR and FQNEAQ (reference sequence). The V gene lost 3 bases and the J gene lost 10 bases, with 18 bases spanning the gap. The CDR3 sequence is 15 residues long. CDR3 amino acids: CASSFPQGQRGKLFF. In nucleotides, the CDR3 is TGTGCCAGCAGCTTCCCTCAGGGGCAAAGGGGAAAACTGTTTTTT.

The chain has TRBV6-5 and TRBJ2-7; tentatively, D is TRBD1 (5 bases). Trimming removed 8 bases from V and 2 bases from J, with 13 bases in between. The germline CDR1 and CDR2 sequences are MNHEY and SVGAGI. CDR3 length equals 13 residues. Here the CDR3 DNA reads TGTGCCAGCGGTCTTGTGGGGCCCTACGAGCAGTACTTC. This encodes CASGLVGPYEQYF.

The chain uses TRBV5-6 and TRBJ2-5, with 10 nucleotides matching TRBD1. Germline-derived CDR1 and CDR2 are SGHDT and YYEEEE. The CDR3 runs 14 residues. V lost 5 bases to trimming and J lost 4 bases; unmatched junction nucleotides: 5. CDR3 protein: CASRETGGGETQYF. CDR3 nucleotides: TGTGCCAGCAGGGAGACAGGGGGCGGAGAGACCCAGTACTTC. The full variable domain, in which reference TRBV5-6 and TRBJ2-5 provide the parts outside the CDR3, is DAGVTQSPTHLIKTRGQQVTLRCSPKSGHDTVSWYQQALGQGPQFIFQYYEEEERQRGNFPDRFSGHQFPNYSSELNVNALLLGDSALYLCASRETGGGETQYFGPGTRLLVL.

V gene TRBV5-6 combines with J gene TRBJ2-1; TRBD2 agrees at 8 bases. From germline, CDR1 is SGHDT and CDR2 YYEEEE. V lost 0 bases and J lost 15; bases outside the gene matches: 14. There are 15 residues in the CDR3. The CDR3 DNA sequence: TGTGCCAGCAGCTTGGTATTAGGTAGCGGGATATCGTGGTTCTTC. Protein product: CASSLVLGSGISWFF.

The chain links TRBV9 to TRBJ1-2, with D perhaps TRBD1 (5 bases). This CDR3 contains 14 residues. CDR1 and CDR2 from the germline V gene are SGDLS and YYNGEE. Trimming cost V 3 bases and J 6 bases, with 15 bases left between them. The CDR3 reads CASSALRGRDGYTF. The CDR3 coding sequence is TGTGCCAGCAGCGCCCTCCGGGGGAGGGATGGCTACACCTTC.

The V and J genes are TRBV9 and TRBJ2-3; 7 bases agree with TRBD1. The CDR3 length is 16 residues. Per the germline V gene, CDR1 is SGDLS and CDR2 is YYNGEE. Trimming took 3 bases from V and 0 from J; bases not matched to a gene: 7. The DNA for the CDR3 is TGTGCCAGCAGCGCCAGACAGGGAGTAAGCACAGATACGCAGTATTTT. As protein: CASSARQGVSTDTQYF.

V usage is TRBV28 and J usage is TRBJ2-1; TRBD1 matches at 8 bases. V lost 2 bases to trimming and J lost 8 bases; unmatched junction nucleotides: 2. The CDR3 sequence is 13 residues long. Germline CDR1 MDHEN, CDR2 SYDVKM. CDR3 coding DNA: TGTGCCAGCAGTTTAGCAGGGGGCGATGAGCAGTTCTTC. Residues: CASSLAGGDEQFF.

The rearrangement links TRBV2 to TRBJ2-7; TRBD1 is a possible D gene (5 bases). The CDR3 is made up of 15 amino acids. Deletions cut 6 bases from V and 0 bases from J, with 15 bases between. The germline V gene encodes CDR1 SNHLY and CDR2 FYNNEI. In DNA, the CDR3 is TGTGCCAGCAGGTCCCAGGGCCGCAGCTCCTACGAGCAGTACTTC. Amino acids: CASRSQGRSSYEQYF.

The chain is built from TRBV5-5 and TRBJ2-3; 7 bases line up with TRBD2. CDR1 is SGHKS and CDR2 is YYEKEE in the germline V gene (reference sequence). The CDR3 totals 14 residues. The trim removed 4 bases at V and 4 bases at J, leaving 6 bases unmatched. CDR3 residues: CASSPGGVADTQYF. As DNA, the CDR3 is TGTGCCAGCAGCCCGGGGGGAGTCGCAGATACGCAGTATTTT.

V is TRBV9 and J is TRBJ2-7; TRBD1 aligns across 9 bases. CDR1 and CDR2 from the germline V gene are SGDLS and YYNGEE. Trimming at V came to 0 bases and at J to 3 bases, leaving 4 bases not matched to a gene. The CDR3 is 15 residues long. The chain's CDR3 is CASSVDATGGYEQYF. CDR3 DNA: TGTGCCAGCAGCGTAGACGCGACAGGGGGCTACGAGCAGTACTTC.

This clone was picked up a small number of times. This sequence joins TRBV6-1 and TRBJ1-2; 7 positions match TRBD1. Germline V gene data show CDR1 as MNHNS and CDR2 as SASEGT. This CDR3 is 12 amino acids long. J lost 8 bases, V lost 11 bases, and 11 bases had no gene match. CDR3 sequence: CACFRTGYGYTF. Here the CDR3 DNA reads TGTGCCTGTTTTCGGACAGGCTACGGCTACACCTTC.

This chain uses TRBV6-1 with TRBJ2-6; D remains ambiguous. This CDR3 region has 13 residues. Germline V gene data show CDR1 as MNHNS and CDR2 as SASEGT. V lost 10 bases to trimming and J lost 0 bases, with 7 bases between them. For the CDR3, the DNA is TGTGCCATCGAGTACTCTGGGGCCAACGTCCTGACTTTC. Translating it yields CAIEYSGANVLTF.

The chain employs TRBV18 and TRBJ2-7; the D is unclear. The CDR3 has 12 amino acids. V was cut by 3 bases and J by 2 bases, with 5 bases left in between. Germline V gives CDR1 KGHSH, CDR2 LQKENI. The CDR3 reads CASSPRAYEQYF. CDR3 in DNA: TGTGCCAGCTCACCGCGAGCCTACGAGCAGTACTTC.

The J gene is TRBJ1-5, the V gene TRBV7-3; maybe TRBD1 (5 bases). Trimming left V 1 base short and J 7 bases short, with 8 bases between. There are 13 residues in the CDR3. The germline V gene has CDR1 SGHTA and CDR2 FQGTGA. The CDR3 sequence: CASSLNAGQPQHF. The CDR3 DNA reads as TGTGCCAGCAGCTTAAATGCAGGGCAGCCCCAGCATTTT.

V is TRBV7-9 and J is TRBJ1-2, with unresolved D. V was shortened by 5 bases and J by 5 bases, with 15 bases between the two germline ends. The CDR3 has 14 residues. The V gene's germline CDR1 is SEHNR and CDR2 FQNEAQ (reference sequence). This CDR3 is CASSPPGSLYGYTF. In DNA form, the CDR3 reads TGTGCCAGCAGCCCGCCGGGAAGCTTATATGGCTACACCTTC.

The chain joins TRBV11-3 to TRBJ2-7, with 11 nucleotides matching TRBD1. This CDR3 region has 18 residues. J gave up 3 bases and V 5 bases, and 15 bases lay outside the gene matches. Germline lookup yields CDR1 SGHNT and CDR2 YENEEA. CDR3 in amino acids: CASSLPKDRDRGYYEQYF. The CDR3 DNA reads as TGTGCCAGCAGCCTACCGAAGGACCGGGACAGGGGGTACTACGAGCAGTACTTC.

This clone was counted once. The chain is built from TRBV6-1 and TRBJ2-2, with a weak D call TRBD1 (5 bases). The CDR3 extends over 14 amino acids. CDR1 is MNHNS and CDR2 is SASEGT in the germline V gene. V was cut by 7 bases and J by 6 bases, with 15 bases left in between. CDR3 nucleotide sequence: TGTGCCAGCACTCTCCAAGGGGTAGCCGGGGAGCTGTTTTTT. Translated: CASTLQGVAGELFF.

The CDR3 nucleotides are TGCGCCAGCACTAGGACTAGCGGAGCCTACGAGCAGTACTTC. Residues: CASTRTSGAYEQYF. V and J are TRBV10-2 and TRBJ2-7; 10 nucleotides align to TRBD2. The V gene end was trimmed by 7 bases and the J gene end by 2 bases; junction bases not matched to a gene: 5. This CDR3 has 14 residues. The germline V gene has CDR1 WSHSY and CDR2 SAAADI.

The rearrangement uses TRBV4-1 and TRBJ2-6, with 9 bases fitting TRBD1. Looked up from germline, CDR1 is MGHRA and CDR2 is YSYEKL. V was pared by 3 bases and J by 2 bases, with 5 bases of the junction left unmatched. The CDR3 totals 17 residues. As DNA, the CDR3 is TGCGCCAGCAGCCAGGGACAGGGAGGTACTGGGGCCAACGTCCTGACTTTC. Translated, it gives CASSQGQGGTGANVLTF.

In this sample, this clone turned up a few times. In DNA form, the CDR3 reads TGCGCCAGCAGGGAGGGGACAGGGGAAGAGACCCAGTACTTC. This gives the protein CASREGTGEETQYF. The chain has TRBV5-1 and TRBJ2-5; 10 bases are a match to TRBD1. This CDR3 has 14 residues. Trimming took 5 bases from V and 3 from J; bases not matched to a gene: 4. The germline V gene has CDR1 SGHRS and CDR2 YFSETQ.

The rearrangement uses TRBV5-1 and TRBJ2-1; perhaps TRBD2 as D (6 bases). This CDR3 comprises 14 residues. V was clipped by 2 bases and J by 7 bases, with 13 bases between them. CDR1 and CDR2 from the germline V gene are SGHRS and YFSETQ. CDR3 sequence reads: CASSFSGRRNEQFF. CDR3 coding DNA: TGCGCCAGCAGCTTTAGCGGAAGGAGGAATGAGCAGTTCTTC.

The chain joins TRBV2 to TRBJ1-4; the match to TRBD1 covers 8 bases. CDR1 and CDR2 from the germline V gene are SNHLY and FYNNEI. The CDR3 is 15 residues long. J gave up 4 bases and V 3 bases, and 4 bases lay outside the gene matches. CDR3 nucleotides: TGTGCCAGCAGTGACCCAGGGGGCTTTAATGAAAAACTGTTTTTT. Translating it yields CASSDPGGFNEKLFF.